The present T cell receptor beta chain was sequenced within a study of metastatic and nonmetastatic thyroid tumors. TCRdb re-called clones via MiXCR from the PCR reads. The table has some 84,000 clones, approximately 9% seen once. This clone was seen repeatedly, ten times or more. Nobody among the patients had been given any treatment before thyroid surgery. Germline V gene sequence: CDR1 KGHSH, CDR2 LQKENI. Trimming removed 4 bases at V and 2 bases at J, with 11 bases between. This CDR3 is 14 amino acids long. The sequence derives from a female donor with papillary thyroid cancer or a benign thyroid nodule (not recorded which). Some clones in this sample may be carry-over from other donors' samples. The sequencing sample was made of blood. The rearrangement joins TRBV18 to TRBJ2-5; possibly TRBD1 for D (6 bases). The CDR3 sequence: CASSLGTTQETQYF. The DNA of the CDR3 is TGTGCCAGCTCACTCGGGACAACGCAAGAGACCCAGTACTTC.